This TCR beta chain comes out of a study of beta chain features in type 1 diabetes (dated by TCRdb to 2016 to 2018). A note on the overall study: Mean age, gender distribution, total cell number and subset yield were not different between patients and healthy donors. In the study, TCRB repertoires of sorted circulating CD4+ T cell subsets from recently diagnosed type 1 diabetes patients were compared with those of matched healthy donors. Whereas all 30 or so donors provided naive and central memory subsets, regulatory and stem cell-like memory subsets were isolated from just 8 patients and roughly eight healthy donors. A total of around 100 million sorted cells were examined across all samples, and RNA yield correlated strongly with the number of cells per subset.

V and J are truncated by 3 bases and 6 bases respectively, leaving an intervening sequence of 11 bases. According to the germline V gene, CDR1 reads SGHTA and CDR2 reads FQGNSA. Its CDR3 holds 14 amino acids, cysteine through phenylalanine. The entry retains the CDR3 DNA only, 42 bases that are in frame from base 1. Beyond this particular receptor, the publication reports: Fewer insertions and more nucleotide deletions at VDJ recombination sites were observed in patients with type 1 diabetes, implying thymic rearrangement abnormalities. Because cDNA was sequenced instead of genomic DNA, activated cells with high expression could be over-represented, although the groups did not differ in activation or CD3 levels. Because small numbers of individuals were included in the HLA sub-analyses, any influence of HLA type on TCRB rearrangement was left unresolved. A moderate but significant shortening of TCRB CDR3 length was observed in type 1 diabetes patients in all four CD4+ subsets. Shorter templates might have been favored by PCR, but patient and control samples were amplified and corrected together, so both groups would have been affected equally by any skew. The naive, central memory and regulatory TCRB repertoires appeared to resemble one another more closely among patients than among healthy donors.

The entire isolated RNA was reverse transcribed using the High Capacity cDNA Reverse Transcription Kit, and thus expressed TCRB transcripts were sequenced. Naive, central memory and regulatory T cell samples underwent deep immunoSEQ sequencing, averaging about 3.3 million total reads per sample. After sorted cells were lysed in RLT buffer, RNA was extracted with DNase-treated RNeasy Micro or Mini kits, with the choice depending on cell number. Each cell subset was processed on its own to prevent cross-contamination, while patient and healthy donor samples were processed together. TCRB sequences were amplified from cDNA with the immunoSEQ multiplex PCR, producing 87-bp fragments spanning the CDR3 region. The amplicons were sequenced using the Illumina HiSeq platform. The authors' pipeline ran thus. PCR bias was corrected computationally using synthetic template baselines, and reads within Hamming distance 2 were collapsed, with unmergeable singletons discarded. Reads were aligned to IMGT to assign V, D and J genes, CDR3 length, and insertions or deletions at six rearrangement sites. Within each subset, clonotype counts were normalized to the number of sorted cells before true diversity and Gini coefficients were calculated with the tcR R package. The overlap coefficient, calculated on TCRB nucleotide sequences, was used to measure repertoire sharing. As a proxy for the pre-selection repertoire, out-of-frame TCRB sequences from naive cells were analyzed. This is the immuneACCESS table as TCRdb keeps it, with only in-frame sequences that have V and J called. A part of the clones is gone; compared with another copy, unresolved V genes explain less than half, and the rest is unexplained. The V and J calls and clone size are taken from that table; D and trimming were inferred from the DNA. Across this sample there are about 620,000 clones, with around 15% seen only once. The ten largest account for approximately 0.087% of the sample.

Comments on this clone: This clone's antigen is unknown. Base qualities are not at hand, and no much larger clone is one base apart.

A single peripheral blood draw of about 116 mL on average was collected from each donor into heparinised tubes. A BD FACSAria II and a panel including CD45RO, CCR7, CD25, CD127, CD95 and CD27 were used to sort naive, central memory, regulatory and stem cell-like memory CD4+ T cells. Purity was above 98% for every sorted population. PBMCs were isolated immediately by Lymphoprep density gradient centrifugation and stained directly without culture. To minimize batch effects, samples were stained and sorted in pairs, one healthy donor with one patient per experiment. The sequence is built from TRBV7-2 and TRBJ2-2; 6 matching bases give a weak D call of TRBD2. The TCR was taken from a man between 18 and 35 years old in good health. The specimen sequenced was naive CD4+ T cells from blood. What this sample's cell subset or site label stands for: true naive CD4+ T cells. The nucleotide sequence is TGTGCCAGCAGCTTGGTTTCTAGCGCCGGGGAGCTGTTTTTT. Translated, this is CASSLVSSAGELFF. The full variable domain, with segments outside the CDR3 supplied by the reference TRBV7-2 and TRBJ2-2 proteins, appears as GAGVSQSPSNKVTEKGKDVELRCDPISGHTALYWYRQSLGQGLEFLIYFQGNSAPDKSGLPSDRFSAERTGGSVSTLTIQRTQQEDSAVYLCASSLVSSAGELFFGEGSRLTVL.